The 19 T cell receptor beta chains below were found in one sample sequenced in a study of cytomegalovirus exposure and HLA in healthy donors. The PCR employed 60 Vbeta primers together with 13 Jbeta primers. Using immunoSEQ multiplex PCR, the repertoire was profiled, and TCRdb retains in-frame clones only, with some absent. The table has 150,000 to 200,000 clones, approximately 70% seen once. Sequenced: PBMCs. The receptors were gathered from a woman aged 25 to 39 in good health and CMV-seronegative.

The V and J genes are TRBV2 and TRBJ1-1; D ambiguous. Trimming stripped 3 bases from V and 10 bases from J, with 9 bases between. The CDR3 runs 11 residues. Germline V gene data show CDR1 as SNHLY and CDR2 as FYNNEI. DNA for the CDR3: TGTGCCAGCAGTGACAGGATGCGAGCTTTCTTT. Residues: CASSDRMRAFF. The full variable domain, in which reference TRBV2 and TRBJ1-1 provide the parts outside the CDR3, is EPEVTQTPSHQVTQMGQEVILRCVPISNHLYFYWYRQILGQKVEFLVSFYNNEISEKSEIFDDQFSVERPDGSNFTLKIRSTKLEDSAMYFCASSDRMRAFFGQGTRLTVV.

V is TRBV19 and J is TRBJ1-1, with D maybe TRBD1 (5 bases). Germline values: CDR1 LNHDA, CDR2 SQIVND (reference sequence). The CDR3 sequence is 14 residues long. Trimming stripped 0 bases from V and 4 bases from J, with 9 bases between. The chain's CDR3 is CASSIDPGSTEAFF. The CDR3 region has the DNA TGTGCCAGTAGTATAGATCCAGGGTCCACTGAAGCTTTCTTT.

This clone showed up just a few times. The V and J genes are TRBV4-2 and TRBJ2-1; 13 nucleotides align to TRBD2. Germline CDR1 reads LGHNA; CDR2 reads YNFKEQ. The ends lost 1 base at V and 6 bases at J; junction bases unmatched: 0. The CDR3 is 15 residues long. This CDR3 reads CASSQGTSGSNEQFF. The CDR3 DNA reads as TGTGCCAGCAGCCAAGGGACTAGCGGGAGCAATGAGCAGTTCTTC.

There are a few counts of this clone. V and J are TRBV6-5 and TRBJ2-1; tentatively, D is TRBD2 (6 bases). The CDR3 is 16 amino acids. CDR1 is MNHEY, CDR2 SVGAGI, per germline. The V end was cut by 0 bases, the J end by 9 bases, with 18 bases between. The CDR3 sequence is CASSYSLRLVGREQFF. DNA of the CDR3: TGTGCCAGCAGTTACTCCCTGAGACTAGTAGGTCGTGAGCAGTTCTTC.

The rearrangement uses TRBV7-8 and TRBJ2-2; 8 positions agree with TRBD1. CDR1 is SGHVS and CDR2 is FQNEAQ in the germline V gene. The CDR3 sequence is 15 residues long. V lost 7 bases and J lost 1; bases outside the gene matches: 5. CDR3 DNA: TGTGCCAGCAACCGAGGGACAGGGAACACCGGGGAGCTGTTTTTT. This sequence encodes CASNRGTGNTGELFF.

V and J are TRBV29-1 and TRBJ2-7; maybe TRBD2 (7 bases). From germline, CDR1 is SQVTM and CDR2 ANQGSEA. The ends were cut back, 5 bases at V and 3 bases at J, with 14 bases in the middle. The CDR3 runs to 13 residues. CDR3 coding DNA: TGCAGCGTTCTGGGGGGGGCTGACTACGAGCAGTACTTC. It translates to CSVLGGADYEQYF.

This chain connects TRBV11-3 to TRBJ2-4, with 7 bases lining up with TRBD2. This CDR3 contains 12 residues. V was clipped by 7 bases and J by 11 bases; unmatched bases: 8. Germline CDR1 SGHNT, CDR2 YENEEA. CDR3 in amino acids: CASNRSGTLQYF. In DNA form, the CDR3 reads TGTGCCAGCAACCGGAGCGGGACCCTTCAGTACTTC.

This chain connects TRBV7-2 to TRBJ1-1; no firm D call. Looked up from germline, CDR1 is SGHTA and CDR2 is FQGNSA. The CDR3 spans 15 residues. Between the trimmed V and J ends, which lost 5 bases and 3 bases, there was a span of 16 bases. DNA for the CDR3: TGTGCCAGCAGCCGTCCGGCACTTAGCGACACTGAAGCTTTCTTT. Amino acid sequence: CASSRPALSDTEAFF. The complete variable domain, with remaining parts taken from reference TRBV7-2 and TRBJ1-1, reads GAGVSQSPSNKVTEKGKDVELRCDPISGHTALYWYRQSLGQGLEFLIYFQGNSAPDKSGLPSDRFSAERTGGSVSTLTIQRTQQEDSAVYLCASSRPALSDTEAFFGQGTRLTVV.

A few counts support this clone. The chain has TRBV7-6 and TRBJ2-7, with TRBD2 matching over 13 bases. CDR3 size: 16 residues. The germline CDR1 and CDR2 sequences are SGHVS and FNYEAQ. The junction had 0 bases not matched to a gene; V was cut back by 1 base and J by 0 bases. The CDR3 nucleotides read TGTGCCAGCAGCTTAGGGACTAGCGGGAGCTCCTACGAGCAGTACTTC. This encodes CASSLGTSGSSYEQYF. Combining the CDR3 with reference TRBV7-6 and TRBJ2-7 gives the whole variable domain GAGVSQSPRYKVTKRGQDVALRCDPISGHVSLYWYRQALGQGPEFLTYFNYEAQQDKSGLPNDRFSAERPEGSISTLTIQRTEQRDSAMYRCASSLGTSGSSYEQYFGPGTRLTVT.

This clone was seen a handful of times. The rearrangement links TRBV6-6 to TRBJ2-1, with D tentatively TRBD1 (5 bases). V dropped 6 bases and J dropped 0 bases, with 12 bases sitting between them. This CDR3 is 15 amino acids long. The V gene's germline CDR1 is MNHNY and CDR2 SVGAGI (reference sequence). CDR3 nucleotide sequence: TGTGCCAGCAGCGAGACAGTGAGCTCCTACAATGAGCAGTTCTTC. It codes for CASSETVSSYNEQFF.

The J gene is TRBJ2-5, the V gene TRBV5-1; weak D call: TRBD2 (5 bases). With the DNA end fitting TRBJ2-7 better, the J assignment may be wrong. The CDR3 extends over 13 amino acids. CDR1 SGHRS and CDR2 YFSETQ come from the germline V gene. CDR3 sequence reads: CASSLLRRDEQYF. CDR3 DNA: TGCGCCAGCAGCTTGTTACGGCGGGACGAGCAGTACTTC.

The chain couples TRBV28 to TRBJ2-5; TRBD1 agrees at 9 bases. The V gene's germline CDR1 is MDHEN and CDR2 SYDVKM. With V trimmed by 5 bases and J by 2 bases, 6 bases remained unmatched. The CDR3 extends over 15 amino acids. The CDR3 reads CASSLPDRGQETQYF. In DNA, the CDR3 is TGTGCCAGCAGTCTACCGGACAGGGGTCAAGAGACCCAGTACTTC.

The chain carries TRBV4-2 and TRBJ1-1; tentative D call: TRBD1 (5 bases). The CDR3 is 17 amino acids. Trimming cost V 5 bases and J 0 bases, with 19 bases left between them. Germline V gene sequence: CDR1 LGHNA, CDR2 YNFKEQ. CDR3 in amino acids: CASSYGAGTPLNTEAFF. For the CDR3, the DNA is TGTGCCAGCAGCTACGGGGCGGGGACCCCCTTGAACACTGAAGCTTTCTTT.

V usage is TRBV6-6 and J usage is TRBJ1-1; D remains ambiguous. CDR3 length equals 12 residues. In germline, CDR1 is MNHNY, CDR2 SVGAGI (reference sequence). Trimming left V 6 bases short and J 4 bases short, with 9 bases between. In DNA, the CDR3 is TGTGCCAGCAGCGCCTATAGCACTGAAGCTTTCTTT. It specifies CASSAYSTEAFF.

The chain links TRBV11-2 to TRBJ2-5, with 7 nucleotides matching TRBD1. Trimming at V came to 1 base and at J to 5 bases, leaving 4 bases not matched to a gene. Germline values: CDR1 SGHAT, CDR2 FQNNGV. The CDR3 is 14 amino acids. The CDR3 sequence is CASSLVGGAETQYF. The CDR3 DNA reads as TGTGCCAGCAGCTTAGTAGGGGGCGCGGAGACCCAGTACTTC.

About this clone: An end of the junction differs from the germline gene, which may be a read error. V gene TRBV7-9 combines with J gene TRBJ1-1; no clear D. Germline assignment: CDR1 SEHNR and CDR2 FQNEAQ (reference sequence). This CDR3 comprises 12 residues. CDR3 coding DNA: TGTGCCGAGGAGGGAATGAACACTGAAACTTTCTTT. It translates to CAEEGMNTETFF.

The chain couples TRBV4-2 to TRBJ2-1; unclear D gene. CDR3 length: 17 residues. Germline-derived CDR1 and CDR2 are LGHNA and YNFKEQ. V lost 0 bases and J lost 4, with 16 bases in between. CDR3 in DNA: TGTGCCAGCAGCCAAGATATGGCGTCTAGTCGGTACAATGAGCAGTTCTTC. It translates to CASSQDMASSRYNEQFF.

V and J are TRBV18 and TRBJ2-1; 8 bases agree with TRBD1. The germline V gene has CDR1 KGHSH and CDR2 LQKENI. This CDR3 is 17 amino acids long. Germline trimming cut 3 bases from V and 3 bases from J; bases unmatched to any gene: 10. The CDR3 DNA reads as TGTGCCAGCTCACCTACTCGGACAGGGTCTAGCTACAATGAGCAGTTCTTC. Its translation: CASSPTRTGSSYNEQFF. The entire variable domain, with the rest obtained from reference TRBV18 and TRBJ2-1, is as follows: NAGVMQNPRHLVRRRGQEARLRCSPMKGHSHVYWYRQLPEEGLKFMVYLQKENIIDESGMPKERFSAEFPKEGPSILRIQQVVRGDSAAYFCASSPTRTGSSYNEQFFGPGTRLTVL.

This clone has only a few counts. The chain carries TRBV25-1 and TRBJ1-2; 7 positions agree with TRBD1. V was pared by 10 bases and J by 0 bases, with 11 bases of the junction left unmatched. Germline-derived CDR1 and CDR2 are MGHDK and SYGVNS. This CDR3 region has 15 residues. The DNA of the CDR3 is TGTGCCACCCAAACAGGACAGGCAACTAACTATGGCTACACCTTC. Protein: CATQTGQATNYGYTF.